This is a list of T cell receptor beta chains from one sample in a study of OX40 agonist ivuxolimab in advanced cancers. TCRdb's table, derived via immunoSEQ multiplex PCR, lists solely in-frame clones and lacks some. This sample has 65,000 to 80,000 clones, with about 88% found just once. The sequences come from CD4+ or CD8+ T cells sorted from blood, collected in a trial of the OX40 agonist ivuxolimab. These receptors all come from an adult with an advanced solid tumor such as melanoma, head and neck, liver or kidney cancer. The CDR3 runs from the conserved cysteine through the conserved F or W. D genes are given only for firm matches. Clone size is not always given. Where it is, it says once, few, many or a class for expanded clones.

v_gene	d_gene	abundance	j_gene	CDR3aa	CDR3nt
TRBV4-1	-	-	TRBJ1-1	CASSQDSIRNTEAFF	TGCGCCAGCAGCCAAGACAGTATAAGGAACACTGAAGCTTTCTTT
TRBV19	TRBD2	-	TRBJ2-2	CASSSLNDVGLAGGNTGELFF	TGTGCCAGTAGTTCTCTCAATGACGTTGGGCTAGCGGGAGGTAACACCGGGGAGCTGTTTTTT
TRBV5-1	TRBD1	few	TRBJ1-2	CASSLAQGEGYGYTF	TGCGCCAGCAGCTTGGCACAGGGGGAGGGCTATGGCTACACCTTC
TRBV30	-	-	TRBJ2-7	CAWSATLMGEQYF	TGTGCCTGGAGTGCGACCTTGATGGGCGAGCAGTACTTC
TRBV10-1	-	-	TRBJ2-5	CASSEGGETQYF	TGCGCCAGCAGTGAAGGGGGAGAGACCCAGTACTTC
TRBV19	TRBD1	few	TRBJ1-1	CASSSGGRSTEAFF	TGTGCCAGTAGTTCAGGGGGGAGGAGCACTGAAGCTTTCTTT
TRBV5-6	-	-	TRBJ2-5	CASDDGRAKRYF	TGTGCCAGCGACGACGGACGAGCTAAACGGTACTTC
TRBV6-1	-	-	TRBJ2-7	CASRDFPSYEQYF	TGTGCCAGCAGGGACTTTCCTTCCTACGAGCAGTACTTC
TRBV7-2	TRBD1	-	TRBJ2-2	CASSPPGQAKTGELFF	TGTGCCAGCAGCCCCCCCGGACAGGCCAAAACCGGGGAGCTGTTTTTT
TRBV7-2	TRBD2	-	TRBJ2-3	CASIPGTSKSTDTQYF	TGTGCCAGCATCCCCGGGACTAGCAAAAGCACAGATACGCAGTATTTT
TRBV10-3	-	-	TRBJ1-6	CAISSGGALSNSPLHF	TGTGCCATCAGCTCGGGAGGGGCACTCTCTAATTCACCCCTCCACTTT
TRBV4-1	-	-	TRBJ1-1	CASSQEVQGPNTEAFF	TGCGCCAGCAGCCAAGAAGTGCAGGGCCCGAACACTGAAGCTTTCTTT
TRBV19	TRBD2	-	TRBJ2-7	CASSTQGLAAYEQYF	TGTGCCAGTAGTACCCAGGGACTAGCGGCCTACGAGCAGTACTTC
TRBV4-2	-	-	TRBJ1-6	CASSQDSGRSSPLHF	TGTGCCAGCAGCCAAGATTCGGGTAGGAGTTCACCCCTCCACTTT
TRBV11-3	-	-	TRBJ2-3	CASSPRFTDTQYF	TGTGCCAGCAGCCCGCGTTTCACAGATACGCAGTATTTT
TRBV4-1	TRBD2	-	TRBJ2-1	CASSQGLAGRGEQFF	TGCGCCAGCAGCCAAGGACTAGCGGGAAGGGGTGAGCAGTTCTTC
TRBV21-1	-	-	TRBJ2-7	CASSKKEGLAGVYEQYF	TGTGCCAGCAGCAAAAAGGAGGGACTAGCGGGAGTTTACGAGCAGTACTTC
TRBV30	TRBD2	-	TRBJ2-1	CAWSRKGLAGGEQFF	TGTGCCTGGAGTCGTAAGGGGCTAGCGGGAGGGGAGCAGTTCTTC
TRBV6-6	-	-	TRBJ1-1	CASSWQPTEAFF	TGTGCCAGCAGCTGGCAGCCCACTGAAGCTTTCTTT
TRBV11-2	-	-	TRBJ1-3	CASSLGLAGGFGNTIYF	TGTGCCAGCAGCTTAGGGTTGGCAGGCGGTTTTGGAAACACCATATATTTT
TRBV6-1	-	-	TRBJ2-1	CAGGGRTVSNEQFF	TGTGCCGGAGGGGGGCGGACAGTTTCCAATGAGCAGTTCTTC
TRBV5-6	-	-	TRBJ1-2	CASSLALVDYGYTF	TGTGCCAGCAGCTTGGCCCTTGTGGACTATGGCTACACCTTC
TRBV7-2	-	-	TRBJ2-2	CASSLQALGVTGELFF	TGTGCCAGCAGCTTACAGGCGCTAGGGGTCACCGGGGAGCTGTTTTTT
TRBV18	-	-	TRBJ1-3	CASSPDQGAGNTIYF	TGTGCCAGCTCACCCGACCAAGGGGCTGGAAACACCATATATTTT
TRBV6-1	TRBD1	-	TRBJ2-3	CASSRTGGPDTQYF	TGTGCCAGCAGCCGGACAGGGGGGCCAGATACGCAGTATTTT
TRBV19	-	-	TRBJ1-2	CASSMAQGGYNYGYTF	TGTGCCAGTAGCATGGCCCAGGGCGGATACAACTATGGCTACACCTTC
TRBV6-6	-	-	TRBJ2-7	CASSLAGQSYEQYF	TGTGCCAGCAGTTTGGCGGGACAATCCTACGAGCAGTACTTC
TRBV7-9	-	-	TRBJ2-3	CASSISDTQYF	TGTGCCAGCAGTATCTCAGATACGCAGTATTTT
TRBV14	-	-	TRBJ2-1	CASSQLWGEEAFLGYNEQFF	TGTGCCAGCAGCCAATTATGGGGGGAGGAAGCCTTTCTCGGCTACAATGAGCAGTTCTTC
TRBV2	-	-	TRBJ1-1	CASRQDSVNTEAFF	TGTGCCAGCAGACAGGACAGCGTGAACACTGAAGCTTTCTTT
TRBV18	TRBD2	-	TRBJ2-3	CASSPRRTSGAEPHTDTQYF	TGTGCCAGCTCACCACGTCGGACTAGCGGAGCCGAGCCCCACACAGATACGCAGTATTTT
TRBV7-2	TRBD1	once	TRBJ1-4	CASSSLQGMEEKLFF	TGTGCCAGCAGCTCTTTACAGGGGATGGAGGAAAAACTGTTTTTT
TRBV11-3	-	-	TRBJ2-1	CASSPGTGEHYNEQFF	TGTGCCAGCAGCCCGGGGACGGGCGAGCACTACAATGAGCAGTTCTTC
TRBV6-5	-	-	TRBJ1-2	CASSYLRRGGSGGYTF	TGTGCCAGCAGTTACCTACGCAGGGGCGGGAGCGGAGGCTACACCTTC
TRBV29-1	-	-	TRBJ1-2	CSVELLRQRTNYGYTF	TGCAGCGTTGAACTATTAAGACAGCGAACTAACTATGGCTACACCTTC
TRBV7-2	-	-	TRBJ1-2	CASSVRVHYGYTF	TGTGCCAGCAGCGTCAGGGTTCACTATGGCTACACCTTC
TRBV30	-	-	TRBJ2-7	CAWSVLGRGRLSGNEQYF	TGTGCCTGGAGTGTACTAGGGCGCGGTCGGCTTAGTGGGAACGAGCAGTACTTC
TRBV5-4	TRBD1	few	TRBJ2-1	CASSLEGTAYNEQFF	TGTGCCAGCAGCTTGGAGGGGACAGCTTACAATGAGCAGTTCTTC
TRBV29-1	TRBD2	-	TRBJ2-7	CSGLAGEYEQYF	TGCAGCGGGCTAGCGGGAGAGTACGAGCAGTACTTC
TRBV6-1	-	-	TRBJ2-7	CASLRTRYEQYF	TGTGCCAGCCTACGAACGCGGTACGAGCAGTACTTC
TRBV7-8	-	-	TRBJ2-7	CASSPRRGSIEQYF	TGTGCCAGCAGCCCCCGGCGAGGATCGATTGAGCAGTACTTC
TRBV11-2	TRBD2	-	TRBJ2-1	CASSFGRKIAGGSYNEQFF	TGTGCCAGCAGCTTCGGCAGGAAAATAGCGGGCGGCTCCTACAATGAGCAGTTCTTC
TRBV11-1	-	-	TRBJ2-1	CASSSGPANPYNEQFF	TGTGCCAGCAGCTCGGGACCGGCCAACCCCTACAATGAGCAGTTCTTC
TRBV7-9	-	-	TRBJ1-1	CASSEPRGPGEAFF	TGTGCCAGCAGCGAACCACGGGGGCCTGGTGAAGCTTTCTTT
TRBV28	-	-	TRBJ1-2	CASNPGQGGGYTF	TGTGCCAGCAATCCGGGGCAAGGAGGGGGCTACACCTTC